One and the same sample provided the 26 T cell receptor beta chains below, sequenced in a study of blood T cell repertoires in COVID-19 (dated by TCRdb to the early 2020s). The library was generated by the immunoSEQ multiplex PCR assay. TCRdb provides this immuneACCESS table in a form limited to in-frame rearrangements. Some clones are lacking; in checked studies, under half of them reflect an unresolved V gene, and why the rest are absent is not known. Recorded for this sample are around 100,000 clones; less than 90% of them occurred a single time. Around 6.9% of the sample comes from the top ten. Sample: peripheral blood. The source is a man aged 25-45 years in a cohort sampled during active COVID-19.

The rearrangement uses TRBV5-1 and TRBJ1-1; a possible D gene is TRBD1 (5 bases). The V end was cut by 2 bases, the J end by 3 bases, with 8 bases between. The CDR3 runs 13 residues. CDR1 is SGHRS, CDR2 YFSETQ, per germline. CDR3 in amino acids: CASSFGGDTEAFF. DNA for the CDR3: TGCGCCAGCAGCTTCGGAGGGGACACTGAAGCTTTCTTT. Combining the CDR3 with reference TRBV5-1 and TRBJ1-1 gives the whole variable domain KAGVTQTPRYLIKTRGQQVTLSCSPISGHRSVSWYQQTPGQGLQFLFEYFSETQRNKGNFPGRFSGRQFSNSRSEMNVSTLELGDSALYLCASSFGGDTEAFFGQGTRLTVV.

CDR3 sequence (DNA): TGTGCCAGTAGTATCAGGGGGAACTCCTATAATTCACCCCTCCACTTT. This encodes CASSIRGNSYNSPLHF. The chain links TRBV19 to TRBJ1-6; 7 bases fit TRBD1. CDR1 LNHDA and CDR2 SQIVND come from the germline V gene (reference sequence). The V gene end was trimmed by 3 bases and the J gene end by 0 bases; junction bases not matched to a gene: 2. This CDR3 region has 16 residues. Full variable domain (rest looked up from reference TRBV19 and TRBJ1-6): DGGITQSPKYLFRKEGQNVTLSCEQNLNHDAMYWYRQDPGQGLRLIYYSQIVNDFQKGDIAEGYSVSREKKESFPLTVTSAQKNPTAFYLCASSIRGNSYNSPLHFGNGTRLTVT.

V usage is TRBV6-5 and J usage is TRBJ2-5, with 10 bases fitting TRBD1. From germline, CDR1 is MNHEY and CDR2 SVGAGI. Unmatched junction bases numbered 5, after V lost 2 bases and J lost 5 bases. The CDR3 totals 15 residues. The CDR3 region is CASSYQTGGWETQYF. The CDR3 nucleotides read TGTGCCAGCAGTTACCAGACAGGGGGCTGGGAGACCCAGTACTTC.

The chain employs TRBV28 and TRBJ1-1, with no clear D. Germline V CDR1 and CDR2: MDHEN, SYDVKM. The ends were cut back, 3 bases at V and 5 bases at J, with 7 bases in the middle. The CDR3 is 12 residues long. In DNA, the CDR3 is TGTGCCAGCAGTTTCCTTAGTACTGAAGCTTTCTTT. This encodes CASSFLSTEAFF. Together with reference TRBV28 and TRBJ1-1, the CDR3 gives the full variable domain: DVKVTQSSRYLVKRTGEKVFLECVQDMDHENMFWYRQDPGLGLRLIYFSYDVKMKEKGDIPEGYSVSREKKERFSLILESASTNQTSMYLCASSFLSTEAFFGQGTRLTVV.

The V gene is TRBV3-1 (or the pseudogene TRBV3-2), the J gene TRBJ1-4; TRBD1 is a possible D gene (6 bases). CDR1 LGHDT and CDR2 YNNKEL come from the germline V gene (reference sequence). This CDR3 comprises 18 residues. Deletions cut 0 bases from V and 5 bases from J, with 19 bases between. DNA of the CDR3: TGTGCCAGCAGCCAAGATCCTCCGGACAGACCTCTCAATGAAAAACTGTTTTTT. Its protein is CASSQDPPDRPLNEKLFF.

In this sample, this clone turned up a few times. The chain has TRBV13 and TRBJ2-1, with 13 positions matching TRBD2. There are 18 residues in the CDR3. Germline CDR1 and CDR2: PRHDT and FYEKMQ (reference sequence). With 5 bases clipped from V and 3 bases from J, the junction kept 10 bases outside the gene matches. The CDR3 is CASSRTSGGLALYNEQFF. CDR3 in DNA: TGTGCCAGCAGCCGGACTAGCGGGGGCCTCGCTCTCTACAATGAGCAGTTCTTC.

CDR3 region: CASSLGLITDTQYF. The CDR3 DNA reads TGTGCCAGCAGCTTGGGACTAATCACAGATACGCAGTATTTT. The genes are TRBV5-6 and TRBJ2-3; D may be TRBD2 (5 bases). CDR1 and CDR2 from the germline V gene are SGHDT and YYEEEE. This CDR3 contains 14 residues. V was pared by 0 bases and J by 2 bases, with 7 bases between.

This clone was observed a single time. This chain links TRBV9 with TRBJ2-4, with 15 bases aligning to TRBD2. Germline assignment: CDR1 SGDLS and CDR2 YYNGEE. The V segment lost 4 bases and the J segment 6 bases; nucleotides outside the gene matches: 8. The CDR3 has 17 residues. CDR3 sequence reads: CASSRGLAGGLGNIQYF. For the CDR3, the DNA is TGTGCCAGCAGCCGTGGACTAGCGGGGGGGCTGGGAAACATTCAGTACTTC.

The chain's CDR3 is CASSLSPGGGYGYTF. The CDR3 nucleotides are TGTGCCAGCAGTTTATCCCCAGGGGGCGGCTATGGCTACACCTTC. V is TRBV27 and J is TRBJ1-2; 8 positions match TRBD1. Per the germline V gene, CDR1 is MNHEY and CDR2 is SMNVEV (reference sequence). CDR3 length equals 15 residues. Unmatched junction bases numbered 4, after V lost 0 bases and J lost 4 bases.

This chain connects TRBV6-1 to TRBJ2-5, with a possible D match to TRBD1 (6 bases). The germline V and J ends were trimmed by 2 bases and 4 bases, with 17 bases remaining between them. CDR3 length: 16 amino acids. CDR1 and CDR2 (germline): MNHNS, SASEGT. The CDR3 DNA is TGTGCCAGCAGTGAACGGGGAGCGCAGACAGGAGAGACCCAGTACTTC. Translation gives CASSERGAQTGETQYF.

The CDR3 DNA follows: TGCGCCAGCAGCCAAGATCGGGACAGACGCTCCTACAATGAGCAGTTCTTC. Translating it yields CASSQDRDRRSYNEQFF. The V gene is TRBV4-1, the J gene TRBJ2-1, with TRBD1 matching 7 bases. V gave up 0 bases and J gave up 0 bases; unmatched junction bases: 5. Germline lookup yields CDR1 MGHRA and CDR2 YSYEKL. This CDR3 comprises 17 residues.

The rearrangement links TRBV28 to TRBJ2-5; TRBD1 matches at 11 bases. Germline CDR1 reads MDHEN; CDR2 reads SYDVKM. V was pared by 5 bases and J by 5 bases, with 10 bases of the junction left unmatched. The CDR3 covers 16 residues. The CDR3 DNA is TGTGCCAGCAGTAAACCGGACAGGGGGCCAGGGGAGACCCAGTACTTC. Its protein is CASSKPDRGPGETQYF.

This CDR3 is CASGQLAGTGELFF. The CDR3 coding sequence is TGCGCCAGCGGGCAGCTAGCGGGCACCGGGGAGCTGTTTTTT. The rearrangement uses TRBV5-1 and TRBJ2-2; 8 positions agree with TRBD2. The V and J ends lost 7 bases and 4 bases, in that order; junction bases with no gene match: 6. From germline, CDR1 is SGHRS and CDR2 YFSETQ. CDR3 size: 14 residues.

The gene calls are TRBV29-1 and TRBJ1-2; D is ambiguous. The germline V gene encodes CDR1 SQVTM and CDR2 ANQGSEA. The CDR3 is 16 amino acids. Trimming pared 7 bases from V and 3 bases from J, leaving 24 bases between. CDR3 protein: CSGYVSRGGLDYGYTF. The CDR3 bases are TGCAGCGGATACGTATCGAGAGGAGGTCTCGACTATGGCTACACCTTC.

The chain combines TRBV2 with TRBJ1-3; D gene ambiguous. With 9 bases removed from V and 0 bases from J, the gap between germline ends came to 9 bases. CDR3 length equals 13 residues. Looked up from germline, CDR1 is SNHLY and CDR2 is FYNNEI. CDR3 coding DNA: TGTGCCAGTCAACAAGACTCTGGAAACACCATATATTTT. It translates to CASQQDSGNTIYF.

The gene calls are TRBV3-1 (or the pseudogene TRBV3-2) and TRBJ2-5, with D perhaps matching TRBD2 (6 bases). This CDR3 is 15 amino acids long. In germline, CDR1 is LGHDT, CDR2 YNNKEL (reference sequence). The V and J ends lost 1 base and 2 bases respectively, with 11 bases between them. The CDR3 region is CASSQGKGLQETQYF. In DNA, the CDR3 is TGTGCCAGCAGCCAAGGGAAGGGACTTCAAGAGACCCAGTACTTC.

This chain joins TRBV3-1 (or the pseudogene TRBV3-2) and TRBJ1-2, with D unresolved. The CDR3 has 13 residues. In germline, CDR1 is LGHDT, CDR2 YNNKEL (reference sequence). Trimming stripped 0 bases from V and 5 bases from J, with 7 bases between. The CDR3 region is CASSQERKYGYTF. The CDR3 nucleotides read TGTGCCAGCAGCCAAGAGAGAAAATATGGCTACACCTTC.

CDR3 region: CAAVFSPLHF. CDR3 bases: TGTGCCGCGGTTTTTTCACCCCTCCACTTT. The chain combines TRBV7-6 with TRBJ1-6; D gene unclear. V lost 11 bases and J lost 9, with 8 bases in between. Germline values: CDR1 SGHVS, CDR2 FNYEAQ. The CDR3 spans 10 residues.

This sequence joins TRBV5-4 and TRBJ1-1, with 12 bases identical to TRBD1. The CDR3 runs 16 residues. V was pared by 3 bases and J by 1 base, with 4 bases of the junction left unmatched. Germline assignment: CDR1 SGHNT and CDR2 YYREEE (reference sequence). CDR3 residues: CASSSGTGGANTEAFF. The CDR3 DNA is TGTGCCAGCAGCTCCGGGACAGGGGGCGCGAACACTGAAGCTTTCTTT. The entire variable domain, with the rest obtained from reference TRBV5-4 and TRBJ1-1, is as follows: ETGVTQSPTHLIKTRGQQVTLRCSSQSGHNTVSWYQQALGQGPQFIFQYYREEENGRGNFPPRFSGLQFPNYSSELNVNALELDDSALYLCASSSGTGGANTEAFFGQGTRLTVV.

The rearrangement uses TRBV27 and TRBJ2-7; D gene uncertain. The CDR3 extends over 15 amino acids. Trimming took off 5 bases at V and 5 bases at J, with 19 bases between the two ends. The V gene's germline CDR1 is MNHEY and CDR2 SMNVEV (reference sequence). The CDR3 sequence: CASSTLGPNLHEQYF. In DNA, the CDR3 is TGTGCCAGCAGTACTCTGGGCCCCAACCTCCACGAGCAGTACTTC.

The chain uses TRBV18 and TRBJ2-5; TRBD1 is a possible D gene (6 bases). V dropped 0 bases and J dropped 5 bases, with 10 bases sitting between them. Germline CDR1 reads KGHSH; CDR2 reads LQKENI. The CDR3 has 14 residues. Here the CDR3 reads CASSPPQGDETQYF. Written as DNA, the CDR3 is TGTGCCAGCTCACCACCACAGGGCGACGAGACCCAGTACTTC.

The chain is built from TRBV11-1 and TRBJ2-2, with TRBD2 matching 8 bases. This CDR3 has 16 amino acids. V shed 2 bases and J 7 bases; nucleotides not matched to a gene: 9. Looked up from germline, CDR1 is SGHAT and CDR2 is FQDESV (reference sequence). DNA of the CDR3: TGTGCCAGCAGCTTACTAAGATCGGGGGGGAACGGGGAGCTGTTTTTT. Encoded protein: CASSLLRSGGNGELFF.

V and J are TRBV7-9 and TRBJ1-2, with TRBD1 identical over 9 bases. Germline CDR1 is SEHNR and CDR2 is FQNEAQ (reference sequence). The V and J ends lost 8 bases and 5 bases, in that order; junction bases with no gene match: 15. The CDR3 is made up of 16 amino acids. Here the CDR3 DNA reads TGTGCCAGCGCCCCGTCCCGAGGGACAGGGACTTATGGCTACACCTTC. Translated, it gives CASAPSRGTGTYGYTF. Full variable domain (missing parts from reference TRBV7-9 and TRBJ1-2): DTGVSQNPRHKITKRGQNVTFRCDPISEHNRLYWYRQTLGQGPEFLTYFQNEAQLEKSRLLSDRFSAERPKGSFSTLEIQRTEQGDSAMYLCASAPSRGTGTYGYTFGSGTRLTVV.

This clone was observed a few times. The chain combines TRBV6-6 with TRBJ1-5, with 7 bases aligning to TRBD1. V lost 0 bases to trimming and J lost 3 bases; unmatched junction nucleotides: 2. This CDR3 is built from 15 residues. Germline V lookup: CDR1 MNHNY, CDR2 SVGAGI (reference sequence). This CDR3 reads CASSYSGQYNQPQHF. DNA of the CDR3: TGTGCCAGCAGTTACTCGGGACAGTACAATCAGCCCCAGCATTTT.

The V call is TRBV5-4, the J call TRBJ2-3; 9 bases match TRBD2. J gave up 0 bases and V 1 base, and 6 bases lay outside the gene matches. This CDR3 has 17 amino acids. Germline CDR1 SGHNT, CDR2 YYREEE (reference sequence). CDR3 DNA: TGTGCCAGCAGCTTGTTCCTAGCGGGGACTAGCACAGATACGCAGTATTTT. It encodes CASSLFLAGTSTDTQYF.

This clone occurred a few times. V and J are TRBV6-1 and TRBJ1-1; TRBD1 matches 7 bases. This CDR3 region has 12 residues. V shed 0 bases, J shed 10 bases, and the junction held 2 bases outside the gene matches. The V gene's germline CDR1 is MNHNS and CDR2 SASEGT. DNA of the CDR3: TGTGCCAGCAGTGAAGCCCGGGACAGAGCTTTCTTT. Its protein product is CASSEARDRAFF.